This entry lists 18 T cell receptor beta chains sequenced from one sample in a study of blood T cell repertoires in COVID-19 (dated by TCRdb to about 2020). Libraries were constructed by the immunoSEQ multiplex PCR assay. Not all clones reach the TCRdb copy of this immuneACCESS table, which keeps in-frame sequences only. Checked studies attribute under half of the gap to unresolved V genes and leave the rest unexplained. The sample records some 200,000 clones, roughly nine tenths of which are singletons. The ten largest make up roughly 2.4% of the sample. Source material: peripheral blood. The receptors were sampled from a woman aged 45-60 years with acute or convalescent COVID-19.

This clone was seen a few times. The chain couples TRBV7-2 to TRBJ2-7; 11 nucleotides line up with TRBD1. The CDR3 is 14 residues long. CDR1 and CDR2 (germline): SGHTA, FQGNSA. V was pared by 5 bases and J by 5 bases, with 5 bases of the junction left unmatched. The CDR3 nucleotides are TGTGCCAGCAGCCCTGGACAGGGGGCACACGAGCAGTACTTC. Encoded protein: CASSPGQGAHEQYF.

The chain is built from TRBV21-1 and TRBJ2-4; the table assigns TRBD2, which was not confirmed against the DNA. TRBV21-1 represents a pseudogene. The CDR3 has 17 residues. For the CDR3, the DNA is TGCCCCAGCAGGGGGCCGGGGGGGGCTGTAGCCAAAAACATTCAGTACTTC. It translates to CPSRGPGGAVAKNIQYF.

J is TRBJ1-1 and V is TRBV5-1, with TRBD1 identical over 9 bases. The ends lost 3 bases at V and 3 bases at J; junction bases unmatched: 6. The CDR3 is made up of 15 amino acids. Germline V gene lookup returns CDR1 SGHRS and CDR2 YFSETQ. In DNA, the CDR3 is TGCGCCAGCAGCTGGGACAGGGCCGGGGACACTGAAGCTTTCTTT. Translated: CASSWDRAGDTEAFF.

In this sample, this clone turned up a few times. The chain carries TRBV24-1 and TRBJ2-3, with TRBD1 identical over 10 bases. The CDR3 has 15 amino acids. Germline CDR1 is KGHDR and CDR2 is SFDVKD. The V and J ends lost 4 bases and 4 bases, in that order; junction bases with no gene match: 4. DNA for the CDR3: TGTGCCACCAGTGAAGGGGGGACAGGGGCAGATACGCAGTATTTT. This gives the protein CATSEGGTGADTQYF.

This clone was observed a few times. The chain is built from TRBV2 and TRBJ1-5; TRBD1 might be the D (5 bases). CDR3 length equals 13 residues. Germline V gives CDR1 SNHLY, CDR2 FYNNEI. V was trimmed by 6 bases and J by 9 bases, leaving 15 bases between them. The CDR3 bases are TGTGCCAGCAGCGTAAGCGGGGGTAGGCCCCAGCATTTT. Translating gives CASSVSGGRPQHF.

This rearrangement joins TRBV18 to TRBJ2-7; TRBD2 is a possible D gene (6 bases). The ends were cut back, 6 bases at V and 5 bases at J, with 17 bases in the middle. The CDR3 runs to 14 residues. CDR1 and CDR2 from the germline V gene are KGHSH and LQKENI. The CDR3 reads CASSPDGGGDEQYF. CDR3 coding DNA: TGTGCCAGCTCCCCGGACGGGGGTGGCGACGAGCAGTACTTC.

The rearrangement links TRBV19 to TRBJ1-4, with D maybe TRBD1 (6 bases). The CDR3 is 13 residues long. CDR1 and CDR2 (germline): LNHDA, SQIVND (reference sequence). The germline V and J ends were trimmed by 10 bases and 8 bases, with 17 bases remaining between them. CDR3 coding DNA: TGTGCCACTGCAAAGGGGGGGGACGAAAAACTGTTTTTT. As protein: CATAKGGDEKLFF.

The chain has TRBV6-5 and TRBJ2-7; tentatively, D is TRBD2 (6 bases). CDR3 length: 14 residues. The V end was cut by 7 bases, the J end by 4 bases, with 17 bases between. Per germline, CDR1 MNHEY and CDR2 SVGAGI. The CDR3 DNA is TGTGCCAGCACCCATTCCGGGACTCCGTACGAGCAGTACTTC. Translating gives CASTHSGTPYEQYF.

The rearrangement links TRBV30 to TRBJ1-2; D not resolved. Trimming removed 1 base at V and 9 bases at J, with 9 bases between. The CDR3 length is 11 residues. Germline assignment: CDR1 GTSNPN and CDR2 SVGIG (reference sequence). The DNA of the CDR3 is TGTGCCTGGAGTGGCGGAAGTCGCTACACCTTC. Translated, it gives CAWSGGSRYTF.

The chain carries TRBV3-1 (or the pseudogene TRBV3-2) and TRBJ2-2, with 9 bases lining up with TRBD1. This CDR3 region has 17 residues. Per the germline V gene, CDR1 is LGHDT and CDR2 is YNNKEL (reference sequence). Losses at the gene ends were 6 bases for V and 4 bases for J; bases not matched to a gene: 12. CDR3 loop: CASSTNTGGFITGELFF. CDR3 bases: TGTGCCAGCAGTACCAATACAGGGGGCTTTATCACCGGGGAGCTGTTTTTT.

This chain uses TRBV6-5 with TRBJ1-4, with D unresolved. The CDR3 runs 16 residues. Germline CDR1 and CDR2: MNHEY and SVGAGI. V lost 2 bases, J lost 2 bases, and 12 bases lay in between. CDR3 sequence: CASSYTWARTNEKLFF. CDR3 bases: TGTGCCAGCAGTTACACGTGGGCACGGACTAATGAAAAACTGTTTTTT.

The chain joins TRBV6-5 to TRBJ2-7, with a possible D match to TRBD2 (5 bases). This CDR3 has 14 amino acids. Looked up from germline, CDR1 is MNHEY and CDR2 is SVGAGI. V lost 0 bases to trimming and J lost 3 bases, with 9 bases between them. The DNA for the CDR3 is TGTGCCAGCAGTTACTCGATCGGGGTCTACGAGCAGTACTTC. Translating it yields CASSYSIGVYEQYF.

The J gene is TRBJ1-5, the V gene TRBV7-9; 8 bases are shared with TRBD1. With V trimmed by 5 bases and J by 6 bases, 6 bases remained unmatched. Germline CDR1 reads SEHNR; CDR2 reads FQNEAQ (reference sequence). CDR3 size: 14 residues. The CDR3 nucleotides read TGTGCCAGCAGCATTGGACAGGGAAGTCAGCCCCAGCATTTT. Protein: CASSIGQGSQPQHF.

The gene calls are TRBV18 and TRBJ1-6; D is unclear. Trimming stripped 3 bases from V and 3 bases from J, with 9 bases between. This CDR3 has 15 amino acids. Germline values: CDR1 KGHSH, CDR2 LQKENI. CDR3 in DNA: TGTGCCAGCTCACCGGCGGCGGACTATAATTCACCCCTCCACTTT. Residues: CASSPAADYNSPLHF.

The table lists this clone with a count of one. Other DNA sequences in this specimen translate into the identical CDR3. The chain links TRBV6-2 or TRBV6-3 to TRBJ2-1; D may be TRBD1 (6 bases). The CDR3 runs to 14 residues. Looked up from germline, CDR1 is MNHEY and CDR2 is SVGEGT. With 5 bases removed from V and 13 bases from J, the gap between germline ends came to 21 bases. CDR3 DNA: TGTGCCAGCAGTGGTCGGGACACGCGCTCGGTTCAGTTCTTC. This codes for CASSGRDTRSVQFF.

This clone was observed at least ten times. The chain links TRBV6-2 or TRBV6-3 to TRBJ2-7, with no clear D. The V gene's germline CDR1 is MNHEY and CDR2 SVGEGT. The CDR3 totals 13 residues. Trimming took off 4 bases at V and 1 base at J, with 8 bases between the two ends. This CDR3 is CASSSGFSYEQYF. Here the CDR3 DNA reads TGTGCCAGCAGTTCAGGTTTTTCCTACGAGCAGTACTTC.

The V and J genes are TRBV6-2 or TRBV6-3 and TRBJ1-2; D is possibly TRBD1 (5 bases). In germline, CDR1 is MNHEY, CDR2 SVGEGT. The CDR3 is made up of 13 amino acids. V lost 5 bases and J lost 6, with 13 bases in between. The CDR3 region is CASSPTAQDGYTF. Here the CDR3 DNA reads TGTGCCAGCAGTCCGACAGCTCAGGATGGCTACACCTTC.

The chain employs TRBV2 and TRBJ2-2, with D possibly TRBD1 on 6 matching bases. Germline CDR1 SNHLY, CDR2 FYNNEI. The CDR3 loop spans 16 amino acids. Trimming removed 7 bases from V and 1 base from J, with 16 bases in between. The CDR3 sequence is CASTWTAPRNTGELFF. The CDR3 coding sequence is TGTGCCAGCACCTGGACAGCGCCCCGGAACACCGGGGAGCTGTTTTTT.